What follows are 5 T cell receptor beta chains derived from one specimen sequenced in a study of cytomegalovirus exposure and HLA in healthy donors. The PCR used 60 Vbeta and 13 Jbeta primers. Only in-frame clones appear in the TCRdb table, and some are missing; sequencing was by immunoSEQ multiplex PCR. The sample carries roughly 120,000 clones, about 79% recorded once. The sample taken for sequencing was PBMCs. These receptors were obtained from a man younger than 30 in good health and CMV-seronegative.

The chain links TRBV7-3 to TRBJ2-1, with D possibly TRBD2 on 5 matching bases. The CDR3 covers 14 residues. Germline CDR1 SGHTA, CDR2 FQGTGA. V lost 2 bases and J 12 bases, leaving 17 bases between the germline ends. The CDR3 here is CASSLGTTSTRQFF. CDR3 in DNA: TGTGCCAGCAGCTTAGGAACAACTAGTACCCGGCAGTTCTTC.

The CDR3 bases are TGCGCCAGCAGCCAAGGTGGGGGCTACTCTGGAAACACCATATATTTT. Its protein is CASSQGGGYSGNTIYF. The V call is TRBV4-1, the J call TRBJ1-3, with D possibly TRBD1 on 6 matching bases. V lost 1 base, J lost 0 bases, and 10 bases lay in between. This CDR3 comprises 16 residues. Germline values: CDR1 MGHRA, CDR2 YSYEKL.

This clone was observed a few times. The rearrangement uses TRBV19 and TRBJ1-2; 7 nucleotides line up with TRBD1. Germline assignment: CDR1 LNHDA and CDR2 SQIVND (reference sequence). This CDR3 region has 14 residues. J lost 7 bases, V lost 3 bases, and 8 bases had no gene match. The CDR3 DNA is TGTGCCAGTAGTATGACAGGGATTTATTCTGGCTACACCTTC. Residues: CASSMTGIYSGYTF.

The chain combines TRBV6-1 with TRBJ1-1; TRBD1 matches at 10 bases. The V gene end was trimmed by 6 bases and the J gene end by 7 bases; junction bases not matched to a gene: 11. Germline V gene data show CDR1 as MNHNS and CDR2 as SASEGT. This CDR3 has 15 amino acids. CDR3 nucleotides: TGTGCCAGCAGATTATACCTGACAGGGGGCGGTGAAGCTTTCTTT. Translated, it gives CASRLYLTGGGEAFF.

V is TRBV10-3 and J is TRBJ1-5, with 9 positions matching TRBD1. CDR1 is ENHRY and CDR2 is SYGVKD in the germline V gene. The length of the CDR3 is 17 residues. After removal of 3 bases from V and 6 bases from J, the junction contained 12 bases not matched to a gene. CDR3 in amino acids: CAISDSIQGAVSQPQHF. In nucleotides, the CDR3 is TGTGCCATCAGTGACTCCATACAGGGGGCGGTTAGTCAGCCCCAGCATTTT.